The 29 T cell receptor beta chains reported below all come from one sample, sequenced in a study of molecular identifiers for immune sequencing clone quantification. TCRdb re-analysed the PCR reads in MiXCR, keeping a single row per CDR3 protein. Found here are more than 450,000 distinct CDR3 sequences, less than 30% of them singletons; the top ten hold about 0.75%. What was sequenced was naive CD8+ T cells from blood, with Jurkat cell RNA spiked in. Specified subset: FACS-sorted CD8+CD4-CCR7+CD45RA+ naive T cells. Every receptor here comes from a human donor in good health. Some libraries in this study had Jurkat cell RNA spiked in.

Ten or more counts support this clonotype. This CDR3 is CASSLPDSRETQYF. In DNA, the CDR3 is TGTGCCAGCAGTCTCCCGGACAGTCGAGAGACCCAGTACTTC. The chain combines TRBV12-3 or TRBV12-4 with TRBJ2-5; perhaps TRBD1 as D (6 bases). Between the trimmed V and J ends, which lost 5 bases and 4 bases, there was a span of 14 bases. The CDR3 loop spans 14 amino acids.

This clonotype was seen a few times. The V and J genes are TRBV30 and TRBJ1-1; D is unresolved. Trimming stripped 8 bases from V and 5 bases from J, with 12 bases between. This CDR3 is 11 amino acids long. Germline V lookup: CDR1 GTSNPN, CDR2 SVGIG (reference sequence). CDR3 in amino acids: CARFVGTEAFF. The CDR3 DNA reads as TGTGCCCGGTTCGTTGGGACTGAAGCTTTCTTT.

V gene TRBV30 combines with J gene TRBJ2-5; perhaps TRBD2 as D (6 bases). Germline CDR1 GTSNPN, CDR2 SVGIG (reference sequence). The V end lost 4 bases, the J end lost 5 bases, and 14 bases lay between the germline ends. CDR3 size: 13 residues. The CDR3 nucleotides read TGTGCCTGGACCGCCGGGGGTCGGGAGACCCAGTACTTC. Amino acid sequence: CAWTAGGRETQYF.

CDR3 residues: CSLTGEMNTEAFF. As DNA, the CDR3 is TGCAGCCTGACAGGGGAGATGAACACTGAAGCTTTCTTT. J is TRBJ1-1 and V is TRBV20-1; 8 nucleotides align to TRBD1. Germline CDR1 reads DFQATT; CDR2 reads SNEGSKA (reference sequence). This CDR3 has 13 amino acids.

A note on this clonotype: This may stem from a read error, because a much larger clone lies one nucleotide away. This sequence joins TRBV7-9 and TRBJ1-2; no reliable D call. The CDR3 contains 13 residues. Germline values: CDR1 SEHNR, CDR2 FQNEAQ (reference sequence). CDR3 sequence: CASSPSTPFGCTF. The CDR3 bases are TGTGCCAGCAGCCCATCCACGCCCTTTGGCTGCACCTTC.

This clonotype was seen repeatedly, ten times or more. V usage is TRBV5-1 and J usage is TRBJ2-1, with no clear D. V lost 1 base to trimming and J lost 0 bases, with 8 bases between them. The CDR3 has 15 amino acids. Germline V lookup: CDR1 SGHRS, CDR2 YFSETQ. The chain's CDR3 is CASSLSVSSYNEQFF. The CDR3, as DNA: TGCGCCAGCAGCTTGTCGGTAAGCTCCTACAATGAGCAGTTCTTC.

The table lists this clonotype with a few counts. The J gene is TRBJ2-5, the V gene TRBV18; D call uncertain. From germline, CDR1 is KGHSH and CDR2 LQKENI. Trimming took off 0 bases at V and 2 bases at J, with 16 bases between the two ends. The CDR3 totals 17 residues. CDR3 region: CASSPPESLVGQETQYF. For the CDR3, the DNA is TGTGCCAGCTCACCACCAGAATCGCTAGTGGGTCAAGAGACCCAGTACTTC.

The chain joins TRBV21-1 to TRBJ2-3. TRBV21-1 is a pseudogene locus. The CDR3 totals 13 residues. CDR3: CASSTDRTNTQYF. The DNA of the CDR3 is TGTGCCAGCAGCACAGACCGGACCAATACGCAGTATTTT.

Note on this clonotype: Just one base apart from a much larger clone, this may be a read error. The J gene is TRBJ2-2, the V gene TRBV7-2; unclear D gene. The V and J ends lost 0 bases and 6 bases respectively, with 11 bases between them. Per the germline V gene, CDR1 is SGHTA and CDR2 is FQGNSA. There are 15 residues in the CDR3. The CDR3 region has the DNA TGTGCCAGCAGCTTAGCTGAAGGTTGGGCCGGGGAGCTGTTTTTT. The encoded protein is CASSLAEGWAGELFF.

This clonotype was seen ten or more times. The chain combines TRBV29-1 with TRBJ1-1, with a weak D call TRBD1 (5 bases). The CDR3 is 13 residues long. Trimming cost V 2 bases and J 4 bases, with 11 bases left between them. Germline lookup yields CDR1 SQVTM and CDR2 ANQGSEA. Written as DNA, the CDR3 is TGCAGCGTTGAAATGGGGGAGAGCACTGAAGCTTTCTTT. This sequence encodes CSVEMGESTEAFF.

This chain uses TRBV30 with TRBJ2-2; the match to TRBD2 covers 7 bases. This CDR3 has 13 residues. Germline trimming cut 1 base from V and 6 bases from J; bases unmatched to any gene: 2. Germline loops: CDR1 GTSNPN, CDR2 SVGIG (reference sequence). The CDR3 region is CAWSASGPGELFF. As DNA, the CDR3 is TGTGCCTGGAGTGCTAGCGGACCCGGGGAGCTGTTTTTT.

V usage is TRBV4-3 and J usage is TRBJ2-5; D remains ambiguous. Germline V gene lookup returns CDR1 LGHNA and CDR2 YSLEER. The CDR3 has 15 residues. Trimming stripped 0 bases from V and 1 base from J, with 9 bases between. The DNA for the CDR3 is TGCGCCAGCAGCCAAGAAGACACCTCCCAAGAGACCCAGTACTTC. This gives the protein CASSQEDTSQETQYF.

The chain uses TRBV12-3 or TRBV12-4 and TRBJ2-1; 7 bases are shared with TRBD2. V trimming: 6 bases; J trimming: 5 bases; junction bases outside the gene matches: 7. The CDR3 runs to 14 residues. The CDR3 nucleotides read TGTGCCAGCAGCTCAGCGGGAACGAACAATGAGCAGTTCTTC. Translation: CASSSAGTNNEQFF.

Remarks on this clonotype: This CDR3 is missing its conserved last phenylalanine or tryptophan, likely due to a read error. The chain couples TRBV6-5 to TRBJ1-1, with D unclear. CDR1 is MNHEY and CDR2 is SVGAGI in the germline V gene. V was shortened by 2 bases and J by 8 bases, with 12 bases between the two germline ends. The CDR3 sequence is 13 residues long. As DNA, the CDR3 is TGTGCCAGCAGTTACGAATTACTGGGCGAAGCTTTCCTT. It is translated as CASSYELLGEAFL.

Concerning this clonotype: One junction end does not reproduce the germline sequence, and a read error may be involved. The chain is built from TRBV7-9 and TRBJ1-2, with D unresolved. The CDR3 is 15 residues long. Germline CDR1 SEHNR, CDR2 FQNEAQ (reference sequence). The CDR3 loop reads CASSLAGRTRYGYAF. The CDR3 nucleotides read TGTGCCAGCAGCTTAGCAGGCAGGACGCGCTATGGCTACGCCTTC.

This clonotype turned up a few times. V usage is TRBV28 and J usage is TRBJ2-1; TRBD2 agrees at 7 bases. In germline, CDR1 is MDHEN, CDR2 SYDVKM. V lost 4 bases to trimming and J lost 4 bases; unmatched junction nucleotides: 10. CDR3 length: 16 residues. The CDR3 DNA sequence: TGTGCCAGCAGTTGGAGGCTAGCGGAGGAGTACAATGAGCAGTTCTTC. This encodes CASSWRLAEEYNEQFF.

The V call is TRBV4-3, the J call TRBJ2-7; 11 bases line up with TRBD2. Looked up from germline, CDR1 is LGHNA and CDR2 is YSLEER. Unmatched junction bases numbered 12, after V lost 6 bases and J lost 2 bases. The CDR3 contains 17 residues. CDR3 nucleotides: TGCGCCAGCAGTTACGGACTAGCGGGTCAGGAGCCCTACGAGCAGTACTTC. As protein: CASSYGLAGQEPYEQYF.

To note about this clonotype: One end of the junction varies from germline; a read error may be responsible. The chain employs TRBV11-1 and TRBJ2-5; tentative D call: TRBD1 (6 bases). The CDR3 sequence is 14 residues long. CDR1 and CDR2 from the germline V gene are SGHAT and FQDESV (reference sequence). The CDR3: CASSLRTDQESQYF. The CDR3 coding sequence is TGTGCCAGCAGCTTAAGGACAGATCAAGAGAGCCAGTACTTC. Filled out from reference TRBV11-1 and TRBJ2-5, the complete variable domain reads EAEVAQSPRYKITEKSQAVAFWCDPISGHATLYWYRQILGQGPELLVQFQDESVVDDSQLPKDRFSAERLKGVDSTLKIQPAELGDSAMYLCASSLRTDQESQYFGPGTRLLVL.

This clonotype was seen repeatedly, ten times or more. The genes are TRBV13 and TRBJ2-3; D is unclear. Germline V gene sequence: CDR1 PRHDT, CDR2 FYEKMQ (reference sequence). Trimming removed 5 bases from V and 1 base from J, with 16 bases in between. The CDR3 has 16 amino acids. CDR3 loop: CASSIPSGPRTDTQYF. In DNA, the CDR3 is TGTGCCAGCAGCATACCGAGTGGGCCCCGCACAGATACGCAGTATTTT.

This clonotype was observed at least ten times. The chain couples TRBV2 to TRBJ2-3; tentative D call: TRBD1 (5 bases). Per the germline V gene, CDR1 is SNHLY and CDR2 is FYNNEI. V was clipped by 2 bases and J by 0 bases, with 9 bases between them. The length of the CDR3 is 15 residues. As DNA, the CDR3 is TGTGCCAGCAGTGAAAGGGGCACCAGCACAGATACGCAGTATTTT. It specifies CASSERGTSTDTQYF.

This chain links TRBV30 with TRBJ1-5; D is unclear. This CDR3 comprises 11 residues. V was pared by 1 base and J by 9 bases, with 7 bases between. CDR1 is GTSNPN, CDR2 SVGIG, per germline (reference sequence). CDR3 sequence reads: CAWSEGGPQHF. The CDR3 nucleotides are TGTGCCTGGAGTGAGGGAGGGCCCCAGCATTTT. Together with reference TRBV30 and TRBJ1-5, the CDR3 gives the full variable domain: SQTIHQWPATLVQPVGSPLSLECTVEGTSNPNLYWYRQAAGRGLQLLFYSVGIGQISSEVPQNLSASRPQDRQFILSSKKLLLSDSGFYLCAWSEGGPQHFGDGTRLSIL.

This chain connects TRBV12-3 or TRBV12-4 to TRBJ1-2, with TRBD1 as a possible D gene (5 bases). CDR3 length equals 14 residues. Trimming left V 6 bases short and J 5 bases short, with 16 bases between. The CDR3, as DNA: TGTGCCAGCAGCGAAGGGGACTTAGAATATGGCTACACCTTC. Its translation: CASSEGDLEYGYTF.

A word on this clonotype: A clone one base away is much larger, so this may be a read error. The V and J genes are TRBV28 and TRBJ2-1; no definite D call. Trimming took off 7 bases at V and 4 bases at J, with 11 bases between the two ends. This CDR3 is built from 13 residues. From germline, CDR1 is MDHEN and CDR2 SYDVKM. CDR3 in amino acids: CASKGRNYNEQFF. The CDR3 DNA reads TGTGCCAGCAAAGGCAGGAATTACAATGAGCAGTTCTTC.

This clonotype was seen more than once but under ten times. J is TRBJ1-4 and V is TRBV20-1, with no clear D. Germline loops: CDR1 DFQATT, CDR2 SNEGSKA (reference sequence). The CDR3 spans 14 residues. Trimming removed 0 bases at V and 0 bases at J, with 5 bases between. The CDR3 spells CSARDGTTNEKLFF. DNA of the CDR3: TGCAGTGCTAGAGATGGGACAACTAATGAAAAACTGTTTTTT.

Remarks on this clonotype: Possible read error: a much larger clone is one base away. The CDR3 spells CASSPSAWISQETQYF. The CDR3 nucleotides are TGTGCCAGCAGTCCATCGGCTTGGATCAGTCAAGAGACCCAGTACTTC. The rearrangement links TRBV12-3 or TRBV12-4 to TRBJ2-5; D is undetermined. V lost 5 bases and J lost 2, with 18 bases in between. The CDR3 is made up of 16 amino acids.

This clonotype has only a few counts. J is TRBJ1-4 and V is TRBV6-2 or TRBV6-3; 8 bases map to TRBD1. The J segment lost 15 bases and the V segment lost 5 bases, leaving 5 bases of the junction unmatched. Germline V CDR1 and CDR2: MNHEY, SVGEGT. The CDR3 is 11 amino acids. CDR3 nucleotides: TGTGCCAGCAGTGGGACAGGAATGTTGTTTTTT. Translated, it gives CASSGTGMLFF.

This clonotype was picked up a small number of times. For the CDR3, the DNA is TGTGCCAGCAGTTTCTCGGTCGGCTTGTACGAGCAGTACTTC. Translating gives CASSFSVGLYEQYF. V is TRBV27 and J is TRBJ2-7; no reliable D call. CDR1 and CDR2 from the germline V gene are MNHEY and SMNVEV (reference sequence). The CDR3 totals 14 residues. The V and J ends lost 3 bases and 4 bases respectively, with 13 bases between them.

This clonotype turned up a few times. The rearrangement links TRBV19 to TRBJ2-7; 8 nucleotides align to TRBD2. The germline gives CDR1 LNHDA, CDR2 SQIVND (reference sequence). V was pared by 6 bases and J by 0 bases, with 19 bases of the junction left unmatched. The CDR3 length is 19 residues. CDR3 coding DNA: TGTGCCAGTAGCCAAACGGAAGAGGCGGCGGGAGGACTCTCCTACGAGCAGTACTTC. Its translation is CASSQTEEAAGGLSYEQYF.

Regarding this clonotype: A much larger clone differs from this one at a single base, so this may be a read error. Since no conserved phenylalanine or tryptophan closes the CDR3, a read error is the likely cause. The chain has TRBV28 and TRBJ1-5, with a weak D call TRBD1 (6 bases). With 3 bases removed from V and 4 bases from J, the gap between germline ends came to 13 bases. This CDR3 has 15 amino acids. The germline gives CDR1 MDHEN, CDR2 SYDVKM. The CDR3 region has the DNA TGTGCCAGCAGTTTTGGGGGGCCTCCGAATCAGCCCCAGCATTTG. It encodes CASSFGGPPNQPQHL.